This T cell receptor beta chain was identified in a study of T cells in Graves' hyperthyroidism and ophthalmopathy. CDR3 length: 15 amino acids. Germline CDR1 reads LNHNV; CDR2 reads YYDKDF (reference sequence). V was pared by 1 base and J by 3 bases, with 7 bases between. It was RNA transcripts that yielded the amplified TCR beta CDR3 regions. Initially, a first-round RT-PCR of the TCR CDR3 employed the HTBI primer set. TCRdb re-derived calls from the multiplex PCR reads in MiXCR, one entry per CDR3 protein. The sample yields roughly 500,000 distinct CDR3 sequences, approximately 25% seen once. The receptor's source is a woman aged 30 to 39 with Graves' ophthalmopathy. V is TRBV15 and J is TRBJ2-6; D is uncertain. Sequencing was carried out using blood. CDR3 region: CATSRGVGGANVLTF. For the CDR3, the DNA is TGTGCCACCAGCAGAGGGGTGGGTGGGGCCAACGTCCTGACTTTC.